This passage covers 4 T cell receptor beta chains from one sample sequenced in a study of T cells after yellow fever vaccination. One entry per CDR3 protein, called by TCRdb with MiXCR from the 5' RACE reads. The profile covers some 390,000 distinct CDR3 sequences, with roughly a sixth appearing a single time and roughly 19% taken by the ten largest. The specimen comprised PBMCs, sampled before the yellow fever booster vaccination. These receptors were collected from a young man who received the YFV17D yellow fever vaccine.

A word on this clonotype: One end of the junction does not line up with germline, which may come from a read error. The chain has TRBV10-3 and TRBJ2-3, with D hard to call. The CDR3 covers 15 residues. Germline-derived CDR1 and CDR2 are ENHRY and SYGVKD. CDR3 sequence reads: CAISEVSSRTVTQYF. CDR3 sequence (DNA): TGTGCCATCAGTGAGGTTAGCAGTCGCACAGTTACGCAGTATTTT.

V and J are TRBV9 and TRBJ1-6, with D unclear. Germline-derived CDR1 and CDR2 are SGDLS and YYNGEE. This CDR3 spans 15 amino acids. V was pared by 3 bases and J by 3 bases, with 10 bases between. The CDR3 region is CASSAEGFYNSPLHF. CDR3 nucleotide sequence: TGTGCCAGCAGCGCCGAGGGATTCTATAATTCACCCCTCCACTTT.

The chain has TRBV11-3 and TRBJ2-3; D ambiguous. The germline gives CDR1 SGHNT, CDR2 YENEEA. V was trimmed by 6 bases and J by 2 bases, leaving 12 bases between them. The CDR3 is 14 residues long. The CDR3 here is CASRNSRTTDTQYF. CDR3 DNA sequence: TGTGCCAGCAGAAACTCCAGGACCACAGATACGCAGTATTTT.

This clonotype has more than one count but fewer than ten. The rearrangement uses TRBV20-1 and TRBJ2-7; maybe TRBD1 (6 bases). The CDR3 is 11 residues long. From germline, CDR1 is DFQATT and CDR2 SNEGSKA (reference sequence). V dropped 5 bases and J dropped 5 bases, with 10 bases sitting between them. The DNA of the CDR3 is TGCAGTGCTGACGCAGGGGACGAGCAGTACTTC. Residues: CSADAGDEQYF.